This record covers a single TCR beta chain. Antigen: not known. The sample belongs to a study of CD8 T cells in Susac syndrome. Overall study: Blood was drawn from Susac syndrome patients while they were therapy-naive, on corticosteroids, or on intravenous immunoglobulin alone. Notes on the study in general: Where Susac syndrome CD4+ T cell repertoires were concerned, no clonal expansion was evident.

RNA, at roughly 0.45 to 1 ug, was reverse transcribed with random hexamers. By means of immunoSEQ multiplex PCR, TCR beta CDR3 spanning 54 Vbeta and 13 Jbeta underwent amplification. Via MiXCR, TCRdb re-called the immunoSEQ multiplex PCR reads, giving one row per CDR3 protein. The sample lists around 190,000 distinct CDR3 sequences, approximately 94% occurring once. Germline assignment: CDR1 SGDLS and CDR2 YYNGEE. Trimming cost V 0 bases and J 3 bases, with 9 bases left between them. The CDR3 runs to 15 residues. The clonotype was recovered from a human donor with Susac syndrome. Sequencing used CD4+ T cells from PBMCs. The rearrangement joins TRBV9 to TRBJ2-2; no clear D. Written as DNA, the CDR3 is TGTGCCAGCAGCGTAGATGGGTCCTACACCGGGGAGCTGTTTTTT. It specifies CASSVDGSYTGELFF. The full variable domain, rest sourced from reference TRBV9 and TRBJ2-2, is DSGVTQTPKHLITATGQRVTLRCSPRSGDLSVYWYQQSLDQGLQFLIQYYNGEERAKGNILERFSAQQFPDLHSELNLSSLELGDSALYFCASSVDGSYTGELFFGEGSRLTVL.